Below are 30 T cell receptor beta chains sequenced from a single sample in a study of T-cell memory formation after mild COVID-19. From the 5' RACE reads, TCRdb called clonotypes with MiXCR, one entry per CDR3 protein. In the table there are about 400,000 distinct CDR3 sequences, roughly a quarter of which are singletons. Sequencing used PBMCs or a T cell subset sorted from them (not recorded which). The receptors were gathered from an adult woman who had mild COVID-19 (a few samples of this study predate the infection). Cell type and time point are not known.

The J gene is TRBJ1-6, the V gene TRBV11-2; D is undetermined. Trimming stripped 0 bases from V and 9 bases from J, with 6 bases between. The CDR3 extends over 13 amino acids. Germline CDR1 and CDR2: SGHAT and FQNNGV. CDR3 DNA sequence: TGTGCCAGCAGCTTAGATGGAAGTTCACCCCTCCACTTT. It codes for CASSLDGSSPLHF.

This clonotype was picked up a small number of times. This chain uses TRBV2 with TRBJ2-3; 9 bases line up with TRBD2. This CDR3 comprises 20 residues. V gave up 6 bases and J gave up 6 bases; unmatched junction bases: 25. Germline V gene lookup returns CDR1 SNHLY and CDR2 FYNNEI. CDR3 protein: CASSGFRPGNSGGYADTQYF. Here the CDR3 DNA reads TGTGCCAGCAGCGGATTCCGTCCGGGCAATAGCGGGGGATATGCGGATACGCAGTATTTT.

This clonotype has ten or more counts. This sequence joins TRBV24-1 and TRBJ2-3, with D perhaps TRBD2 (7 bases). The CDR3 is 16 amino acids. Trimming pared 3 bases from V and 0 bases from J, leaving 12 bases between. Germline CDR1 KGHDR, CDR2 SFDVKD. For the CDR3, the DNA is TGTGCCACCAGTGATCGAGGGAGGGGGAGCACAGATACGCAGTATTTT. As protein: CATSDRGRGSTDTQYF.

This clonotype was observed a handful of times. This sequence joins TRBV20-1 and TRBJ2-1; a possible D gene is TRBD2 (6 bases). CDR3 length: 12 residues. Germline V gene sequence: CDR1 DFQATT, CDR2 SNEGSKA (reference sequence). V lost 5 bases and J 9 bases, leaving 14 bases between the germline ends. CDR3 sequence: CSAALARFEQFF. The CDR3 DNA follows: TGCAGTGCTGCACTAGCCCGGTTTGAGCAGTTCTTC.

The rearrangement links TRBV20-1 to TRBJ1-5, with TRBD1 identical over 8 bases. CDR1 is DFQATT, CDR2 SNEGSKA, per germline (reference sequence). The CDR3 sequence is 14 residues long. J gave up 4 bases and V 4 bases, and 6 bases lay outside the gene matches. This CDR3 is CSAKARGQNQPQHF. DNA of the CDR3: TGCAGTGCTAAGGCCAGGGGGCAGAATCAGCCCCAGCATTTT.

This clonotype appeared a single time. The chain carries TRBV15 and TRBJ2-3; the D gene could be TRBD1 or TRBD2 (5 bases each). Germline V gene sequence: CDR1 LNHNV, CDR2 YYDKDF (reference sequence). Trimming removed 8 bases from V and 5 bases from J, with 14 bases in between. This CDR3 spans 13 amino acids. CDR3 in amino acids: CATARDGEDTQYF. The CDR3 nucleotides read TGTGCCACCGCCAGGGACGGGGAAGATACGCAGTATTTT.

CDR3 DNA: TGTGCCAGCAGCTTAGGGACAGGGACCGTGACTAATGAAAAACTGTTTTTT. It yields the protein CASSLGTGTVTNEKLFF. The rearrangement uses TRBV7-9 and TRBJ1-4, with 8 nucleotides matching TRBD1. Germline V lookup: CDR1 SEHNR, CDR2 FQNEAQ (reference sequence). J was trimmed by 2 bases and V by 1 base; bases with no gene match: 6. The CDR3 length is 17 residues.

This clonotype was seen only a few times. CDR3 loop: CSVGSAIARDSTDTQYF. For the CDR3, the DNA is TGCAGCGTTGGCTCAGCGATAGCGCGAGACAGCACAGATACGCAGTATTTT. The chain employs TRBV29-1 and TRBJ2-3; TRBD2 is a possible D gene (5 bases). V was shortened by 4 bases and J by 0 bases, with 20 bases between the two germline ends. From germline, CDR1 is SQVTM and CDR2 ANQGSEA. The CDR3 length is 17 residues.

J is TRBJ2-2 and V is TRBV20-1; D is possibly TRBD2 (5 bases). Germline V gene lookup returns CDR1 DFQATT and CDR2 SNEGSKA (reference sequence). The CDR3 sequence is 13 residues long. The CDR3 is CPRRFGRAGELFF. CDR3 nucleotides: TGCCCTAGGAGGTTTGGTCGGGCCGGGGAGCTGTTTTTT.

This clonotype was seen at least ten times. CDR3 protein: CASNQAGTHIQYF. The CDR3 DNA follows: TGTGCCAGCAACCAAGCCGGGACTCACATTCAGTACTTC. This rearrangement joins TRBV7-2 to TRBJ2-4; perhaps TRBD2 as D (6 bases). This CDR3 contains 13 residues. Deletions cut 7 bases from V and 8 bases from J, with 15 bases between. Per germline, CDR1 SGHTA and CDR2 FQGNSA.

The chain is built from TRBV9 and TRBJ2-5, with TRBD2 matching over 10 bases. V dropped 0 bases and J dropped 5; count of bases not matched to a gene: 7. This CDR3 contains 16 residues. CDR1 and CDR2 (germline): SGDLS, YYNGEE. CDR3 in amino acids: CASSVAPSGGRETQYF. CDR3 nucleotide sequence: TGTGCCAGCAGCGTAGCTCCTAGCGGGGGCCGGGAGACCCAGTACTTC.

In this sample, this clonotype turned up a few times. The rearrangement joins TRBV5-8 to TRBJ2-3, with TRBD1 matching 7 bases. V gave up 4 bases and J gave up 2 bases; unmatched junction bases: 13. The CDR3 covers 17 residues. Germline CDR1 reads SGHTS; CDR2 reads YDEGEE. The CDR3 loop reads CASSHPWRQGLTDTQYF. The CDR3 region has the DNA TGTGCCAGCAGCCATCCCTGGAGACAGGGCCTCACAGATACGCAGTATTTT.

This chain's CDR3 is CASSPSLGLAGLYQETQYF. CDR3 bases: TGCGCCAGCAGTCCCTCGCTCGGACTAGCGGGACTGTACCAAGAGACCCAGTACTTC. The J gene is TRBJ2-5, the V gene TRBV23-1; 12 bases map to TRBD2. TRBV23-1 is marked as an open reading frame, function uncertain. The CDR3 totals 19 residues. V lost 4 bases and J lost 0; bases outside the gene matches: 12.

The chain joins TRBV11-2 to TRBJ2-7; the match to TRBD2 covers 7 bases. The ends lost 1 base at V and 3 bases at J; junction bases unmatched: 6. Germline V gene lookup returns CDR1 SGHAT and CDR2 FQNNGV. The CDR3 length is 15 residues. Here the CDR3 DNA reads TGTGCCAGCAGCTTAGGGGGGGAGGGCGTCTACGAGCAGTACTTC. This translates into CASSLGGEGVYEQYF.

This clonotype has only one observation. The chain carries TRBV30 and TRBJ2-3; no reliable D call. Deletions cut 0 bases from V and 3 bases from J, with 13 bases between. Germline CDR1 GTSNPN, CDR2 SVGIG (reference sequence). CDR3 length equals 15 residues. The CDR3 here is CAWSVLGNPTDTQYF. The CDR3 nucleotides are TGTGCCTGGAGTGTACTTGGTAACCCGACAGATACGCAGTATTTT.

This clonotype was seen a handful of times. The J gene is TRBJ2-3, the V gene TRBV6-5; D is perhaps TRBD2 (6 bases). Trimming shortened V by 7 bases and J by 2 bases, and 22 bases separated the two germline ends. Germline lookup yields CDR1 MNHEY and CDR2 SVGAGI. This CDR3 has 17 amino acids. The CDR3 loop reads CASKGGDEARHTDTQYF. The CDR3 bases are TGTGCCAGCAAGGGAGGAGATGAGGCGCGACACACAGATACGCAGTATTTT.

V and J are TRBV6-5 and TRBJ2-5; TRBD1 might be the D (6 bases). Trimming stripped 4 bases from V and 4 bases from J, with 16 bases between. This CDR3 region has 15 residues. Germline loops: CDR1 MNHEY, CDR2 SVGAGI. CDR3 nucleotide sequence: TGTGCCAGCAGTTCCTCGAGTGCGGACAGAGAGACCCAGTACTTC. This codes for CASSSSSADRETQYF.

This clonotype was seen a few times. V is TRBV12-3 or TRBV12-4 and J is TRBJ1-6; 8 nucleotides agree with TRBD1. The junction had 4 bases not matched to a gene; V was cut back by 3 bases and J by 9 bases. CDR3 length: 14 amino acids. The CDR3: CASSLDRASSPLHF. The CDR3 DNA reads as TGTGCCAGCAGTTTGGACAGGGCCTCTTCACCCCTCCACTTT.

J is TRBJ2-2 and V is TRBV7-8; 12 bases fit TRBD2. Germline CDR1 SGHVS, CDR2 FQNEAQ. CDR3 length equals 17 residues. J lost 4 bases, V lost 5 bases, and 8 bases had no gene match. CDR3 in DNA: TGTGCCAGCAGCCGGAGACTAGCGGGAGACCCCACCGGGGAGCTGTTTTTT. This codes for CASSRRLAGDPTGELFF.

V gene TRBV4-3 combines with J gene TRBJ2-7; D might be TRBD2 (6 bases). The germline V gene has CDR1 LGHNA and CDR2 YSLEER. The CDR3 totals 15 residues. Trimming shortened V by 0 bases and J by 3 bases, and 12 bases separated the two germline ends. CDR3 nucleotides: TGCGCCAGCAGCCAAGATATCTTAGCGGACTACGAGCAGTACTTC. Translation gives CASSQDILADYEQYF.

This clonotype has only a few counts. CDR3 bases: TGTGCCAGCAGCTTAGAGCGCTACTACGAGCAGTACTTC. This encodes CASSLERYYEQYF. The V gene is TRBV7-9, the J gene TRBJ2-7; no definite D call. The length of the CDR3 is 13 residues. The germline V gene has CDR1 SEHNR and CDR2 FQNEAQ (reference sequence). Trimming stripped 1 base from V and 3 bases from J, with 7 bases between. Looking up the rest from reference TRBV7-9 and TRBJ2-7 gives the full variable domain: DTGVSQNPRHKITKRGQNVTFRCDPISEHNRLYWYRQTLGQGPEFLTYFQNEAQLEKSRLLSDRFSAERPKGSFSTLEIQRTEQGDSAMYLCASSLERYYEQYFGPGTRLTVT.

As to this clonotype: A junction end diverges from the germline sequence, so it may reflect a read error. The J gene is TRBJ2-5, the V gene TRBV30; D may be TRBD2 (5 bases). CDR3 length: 13 residues. Germline V gives CDR1 GTSNPN, CDR2 SVGIG (reference sequence). CDR3 coding DNA: TGTGCCTGGAGTGTTCTAGCCCAAGGGACCCAGTACTTC. This encodes CAWSVLAQGTQYF.

The gene calls are TRBV5-1 and TRBJ2-7; the D gene is possibly TRBD2 (6 bases). Trimming took 3 bases from V and 2 from J, leaving 12 bases between them. Germline lookup yields CDR1 SGHRS and CDR2 YFSETQ. The CDR3 runs to 14 residues. The CDR3 protein is CASSYRDFTYEQYF. DNA of the CDR3: TGCGCCAGCAGCTACCGGGACTTTACCTACGAGCAGTACTTC.

J is TRBJ1-1 and V is TRBV10-1; TRBD1 matches 9 bases. The junction had 11 bases not matched to a gene; V was cut back by 6 bases and J by 3 bases. The CDR3 runs to 16 residues. Germline-derived CDR1 and CDR2 are WNHNN and SYGVQD (reference sequence). The CDR3 here is CASRSLLRDRDTEAFF. In nucleotides, the CDR3 is TGCGCCAGCAGAAGTCTACTTCGGGACAGGGACACTGAAGCTTTCTTT.

The J gene is TRBJ1-2, the V gene TRBV13; D is undetermined. V was pared by 1 base and J by 0 bases, with 9 bases between. This CDR3 spans 15 amino acids. From germline, CDR1 is PRHDT and CDR2 FYEKMQ (reference sequence). CDR3: CASSLARGANYGYTF. CDR3 in DNA: TGTGCCAGCAGCTTAGCTCGGGGAGCTAACTATGGCTACACCTTC.

This clonotype turned up a few times. The chain links TRBV6-1 to TRBJ2-7; D could derive from TRBD1 or TRBD2 (5 bases each). V was cut by 0 bases and J by 2 bases, with 17 bases left in between. The CDR3 extends over 17 amino acids. Germline CDR1 and CDR2: MNHNS and SASEGT. The CDR3 is CASSEALGRREPYEQYF. DNA of the CDR3: TGTGCCAGCAGTGAAGCGCTTGGGCGCAGGGAGCCCTACGAGCAGTACTTC.

The V call is TRBV12-3 or TRBV12-4, the J call TRBJ2-2; 9 bases align to TRBD2. CDR3 size: 14 residues. Germline trimming cut 5 bases from V and 6 bases from J; bases unmatched to any gene: 4. CDR3 amino acids: CASSLQRGAGELFF. The CDR3 DNA sequence: TGTGCCAGCAGTCTACAGCGGGGGGCCGGGGAGCTGTTTTTT.

The chain joins TRBV5-1 to TRBJ2-5, with D perhaps assigned TRBD1 or TRBD2 (6 bases each). This CDR3 has 15 residues. Germline V gives CDR1 SGHRS, CDR2 YFSETQ. Trimming shortened V by 1 base and J by 4 bases, and 14 bases separated the two germline ends. CDR3 nucleotide sequence: TGCGCCAGCAGCTTGAGAGGAGGAGGGGGAGAGACCCAGTACTTC. Translating gives CASSLRGGGGETQYF.

The sample holds a few counts of this clonotype. The V gene is TRBV6-2 or TRBV6-3, the J gene TRBJ2-5, with D hard to call. The CDR3 contains 15 residues. V was trimmed by 0 bases and J by 1 base, leaving 9 bases between them. Germline CDR1 is MNHEY and CDR2 is SVGEGT. The CDR3: CASSYSVLPQETQYF. As DNA, the CDR3 is TGTGCCAGCAGTTACTCGGTGCTGCCCCAAGAGACCCAGTACTTC.

This clonotype came up a few times. The gene calls are TRBV6-5 and TRBJ2-1; possibly TRBD1 for D (6 bases). Germline lookup yields CDR1 MNHEY and CDR2 SVGAGI. This CDR3 comprises 17 residues. V was clipped by 0 bases and J by 0 bases, with 12 bases between them. In DNA form, the CDR3 reads TGTGCCAGCAGTTACTCATGGCAGGGGAGCTCCTACAATGAGCAGTTCTTC. Translated, it gives CASSYSWQGSSYNEQFF.